This T cell receptor beta chain comes out of a study of blood T cell repertoires in COVID-19. Study-wide context: From T cells, B-cell-depleted T cells, or PBMCs came the material, which was cDNA or gDNA.

Sequenced by immunoSEQ multiplex PCR; TCRdb stores in-frame clones only, minus some. The sample holds fewer than 150,000 clones, just over 70% seen once. CDR3 length: 15 residues. V shed 4 bases, J shed 4 bases, and the junction held 8 bases outside the gene matches. Germline lookup yields CDR1 SGHNT and CDR2 YYREEE (reference sequence). The specimen sequenced was peripheral blood. The source is a human donor with acute or convalescent COVID-19. The donor label of this sample is uncertain. The chain links TRBV5-4 to TRBJ1-2; 9 nucleotides agree with TRBD1. The CDR3 sequence: CASSGPRTGVYGYTF. The DNA for the CDR3 is TGTGCCAGCAGCGGACCAAGGACAGGGGTCTATGGCTACACCTTC.